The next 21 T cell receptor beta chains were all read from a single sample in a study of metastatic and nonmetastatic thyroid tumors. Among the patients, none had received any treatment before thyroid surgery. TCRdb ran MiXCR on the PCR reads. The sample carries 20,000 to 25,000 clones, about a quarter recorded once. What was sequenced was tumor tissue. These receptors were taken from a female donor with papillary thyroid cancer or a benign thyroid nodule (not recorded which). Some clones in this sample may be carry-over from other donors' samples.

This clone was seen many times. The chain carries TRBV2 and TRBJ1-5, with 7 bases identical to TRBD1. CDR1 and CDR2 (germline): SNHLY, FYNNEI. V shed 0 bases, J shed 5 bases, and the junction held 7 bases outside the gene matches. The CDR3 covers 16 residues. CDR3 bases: TGTGCCAGCAGTGAAGCCCACAGGGGATATGATCAGCCCCAGCATTTT. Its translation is CASSEAHRGYDQPQHF.

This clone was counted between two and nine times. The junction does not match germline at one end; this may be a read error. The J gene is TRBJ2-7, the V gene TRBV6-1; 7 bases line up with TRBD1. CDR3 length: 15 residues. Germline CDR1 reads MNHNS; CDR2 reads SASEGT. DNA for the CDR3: TGTGCCAGCAGAGGGGGACAGTACCACTCCTACGAGCAGTGCTTC. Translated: CASRGGQYHSYEQCF.

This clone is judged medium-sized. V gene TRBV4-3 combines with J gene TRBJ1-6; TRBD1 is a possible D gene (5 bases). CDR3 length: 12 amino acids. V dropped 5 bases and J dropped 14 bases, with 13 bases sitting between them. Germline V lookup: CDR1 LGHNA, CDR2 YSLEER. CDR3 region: CASSKQDGSLHF. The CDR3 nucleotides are TGCGCCAGCAGCAAACAGGATGGATCCCTCCACTTT.

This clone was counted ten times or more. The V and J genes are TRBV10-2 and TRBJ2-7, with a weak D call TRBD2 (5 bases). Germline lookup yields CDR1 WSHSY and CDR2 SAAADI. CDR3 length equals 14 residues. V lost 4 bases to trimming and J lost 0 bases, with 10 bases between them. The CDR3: CASSAPGSSYEQYF. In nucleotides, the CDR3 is TGCGCCAGCAGTGCTCCGGGGAGCTCCTACGAGCAGTACTTC.

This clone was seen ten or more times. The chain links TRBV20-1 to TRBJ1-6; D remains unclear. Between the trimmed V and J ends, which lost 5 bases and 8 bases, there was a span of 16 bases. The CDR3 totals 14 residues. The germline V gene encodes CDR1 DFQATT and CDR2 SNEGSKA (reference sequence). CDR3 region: CSAEQRQRYSPLHF. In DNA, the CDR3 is TGCAGTGCTGAACAACGTCAACGGTATTCACCCCTCCACTTT.

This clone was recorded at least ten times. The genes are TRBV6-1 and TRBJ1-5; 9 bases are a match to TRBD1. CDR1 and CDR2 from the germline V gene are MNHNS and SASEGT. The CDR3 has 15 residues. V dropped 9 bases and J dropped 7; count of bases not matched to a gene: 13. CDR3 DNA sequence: TGTGCCAGTGGACAGGGGAACGAGATTTGGCAGCCCCAGCATTTT. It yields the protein CASGQGNEIWQPQHF.

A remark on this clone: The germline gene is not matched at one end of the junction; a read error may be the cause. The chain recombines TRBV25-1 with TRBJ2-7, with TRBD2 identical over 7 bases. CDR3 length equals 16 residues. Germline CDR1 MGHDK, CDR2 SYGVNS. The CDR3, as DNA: TGCGCCAGCAGTGAATTTGGGGGAGGGCCCTCGGGAGATCAGTACTTC. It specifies CASSEFGGGPSGDQYF.

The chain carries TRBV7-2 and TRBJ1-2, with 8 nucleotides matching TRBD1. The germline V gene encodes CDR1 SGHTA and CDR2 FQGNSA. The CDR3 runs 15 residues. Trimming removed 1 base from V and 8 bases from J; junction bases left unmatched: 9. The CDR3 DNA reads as TGTGCCAGCAGCTTAGGGGGACAGGCTTTAGGCGGCTACACCTTC. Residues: CASSLGGQALGGYTF.

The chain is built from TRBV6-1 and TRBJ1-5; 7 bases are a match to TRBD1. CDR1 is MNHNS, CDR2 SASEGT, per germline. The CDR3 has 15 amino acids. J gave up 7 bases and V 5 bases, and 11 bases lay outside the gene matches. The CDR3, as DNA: TGTGCCAGCAGTACTGGACAGGAGGGTGGGCAGCCCCAGCATTTT. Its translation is CASSTGQEGGQPQHF.

In nucleotides, the CDR3 is TGTGCCAGCAGTCCAGGCCCAAATCAGCCCCAGCATTTT. Protein: CASSPGPNQPQHF. The genes are TRBV2 and TRBJ1-5; D is unclear. CDR1 and CDR2 (germline): SNHLY, FYNNEI. The V end was cut by 5 bases, the J end by 4 bases, with 9 bases between. The CDR3 extends over 13 amino acids.

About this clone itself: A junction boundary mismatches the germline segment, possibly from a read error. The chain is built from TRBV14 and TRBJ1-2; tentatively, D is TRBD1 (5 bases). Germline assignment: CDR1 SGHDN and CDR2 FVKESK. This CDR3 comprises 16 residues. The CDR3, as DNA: TGTGCCAGCAGCCAAGATCGTGGAGTTAGGGACTATGTCTACACCTTC. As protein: CASSQDRGVRDYVYTF.

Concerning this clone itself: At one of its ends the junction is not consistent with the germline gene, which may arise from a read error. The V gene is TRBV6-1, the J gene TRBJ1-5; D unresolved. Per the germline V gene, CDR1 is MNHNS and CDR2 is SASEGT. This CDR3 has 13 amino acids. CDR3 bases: TGTGCCAGCACCGCACAGTTCAATCAGCCCCATCATTTT. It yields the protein CASTAQFNQPHHF.

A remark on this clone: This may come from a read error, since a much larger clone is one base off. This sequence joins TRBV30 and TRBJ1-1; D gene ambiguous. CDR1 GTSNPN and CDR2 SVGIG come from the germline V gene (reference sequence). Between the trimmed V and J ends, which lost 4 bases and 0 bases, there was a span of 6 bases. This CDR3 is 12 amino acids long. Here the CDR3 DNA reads TGTGCCTGGATGGGGATGAACACTGAAGCTTTCTTT. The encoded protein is CAWMGMNTEAFF.

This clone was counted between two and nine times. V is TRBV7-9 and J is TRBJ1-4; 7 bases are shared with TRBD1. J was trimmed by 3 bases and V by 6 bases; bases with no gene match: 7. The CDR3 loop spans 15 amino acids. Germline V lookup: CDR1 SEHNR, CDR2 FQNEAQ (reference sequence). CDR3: CASRGPGQSNEKLFF. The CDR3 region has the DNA TGTGCCAGCAGGGGCCCGGGACAGTCTAATGAAAAACTGTTTTTT.

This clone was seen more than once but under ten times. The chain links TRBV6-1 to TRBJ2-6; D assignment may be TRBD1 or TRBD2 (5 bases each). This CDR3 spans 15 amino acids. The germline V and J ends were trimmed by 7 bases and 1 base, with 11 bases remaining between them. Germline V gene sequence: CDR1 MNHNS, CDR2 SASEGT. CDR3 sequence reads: CASIEGESGANVLTF. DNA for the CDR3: TGTGCCAGCATCGAAGGGGAGTCTGGGGCCAACGTCCTGACTTTC.

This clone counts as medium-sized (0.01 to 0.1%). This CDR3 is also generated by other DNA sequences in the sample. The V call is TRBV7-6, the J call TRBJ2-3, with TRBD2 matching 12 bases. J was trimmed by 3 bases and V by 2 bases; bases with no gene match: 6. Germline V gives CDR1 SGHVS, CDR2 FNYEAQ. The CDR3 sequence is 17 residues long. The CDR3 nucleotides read TGTGCCAGCAGCTTACGGACTAGCGGGATCGGGACAGATACGCAGTATTTT. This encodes CASSLRTSGIGTDTQYF.

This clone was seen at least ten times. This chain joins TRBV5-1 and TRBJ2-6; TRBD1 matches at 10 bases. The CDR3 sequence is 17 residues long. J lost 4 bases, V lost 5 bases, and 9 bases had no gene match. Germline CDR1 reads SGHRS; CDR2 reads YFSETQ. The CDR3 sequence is CASRGGQGVSGANVLTF. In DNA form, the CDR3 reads TGCGCCAGCAGGGGTGGACAGGGGGTTTCGGGGGCCAACGTCCTGACTTTC.

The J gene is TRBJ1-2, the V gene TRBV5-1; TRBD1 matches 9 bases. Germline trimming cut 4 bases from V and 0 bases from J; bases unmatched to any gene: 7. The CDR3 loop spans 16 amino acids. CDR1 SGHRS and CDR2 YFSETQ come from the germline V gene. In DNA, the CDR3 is TGCGCCAGCAGCCTGGACAGGGGCCTTACTAACTATGGCTACACCTTC. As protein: CASSLDRGLTNYGYTF.

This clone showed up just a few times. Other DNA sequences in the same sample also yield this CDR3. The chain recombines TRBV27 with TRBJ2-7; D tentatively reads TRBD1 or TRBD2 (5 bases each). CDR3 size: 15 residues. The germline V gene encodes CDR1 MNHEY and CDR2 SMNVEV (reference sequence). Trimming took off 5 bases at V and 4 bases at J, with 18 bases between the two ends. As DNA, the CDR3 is TGTGCCAGCAGTATGGCTCTCGGGGCCCGGTACGAGCAGTACTTC. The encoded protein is CASSMALGARYEQYF.

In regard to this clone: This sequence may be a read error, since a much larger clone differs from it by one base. The CDR3 loop is CASSRAERDVLYF. The CDR3 nucleotides are TGTGCCAGCAGCCGAGCCGAGCGGGATGTCTTATATTTT. This chain uses TRBV6-1 with TRBJ2-3; 7 bases map to TRBD2. This CDR3 has 13 amino acids. CDR1 is MNHNS and CDR2 is SASEGT in the germline V gene. V gave up 6 bases and J gave up 15 bases; unmatched junction bases: 15.

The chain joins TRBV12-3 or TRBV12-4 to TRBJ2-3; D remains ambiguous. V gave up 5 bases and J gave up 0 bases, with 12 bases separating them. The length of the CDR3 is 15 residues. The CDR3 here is CASSNTGSSTDTQYF. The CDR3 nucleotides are TGTGCCAGCAGTAACACCGGGTCTAGCACAGATACGCAGTATTTT.